The subject of this entry is one T cell receptor (beta chain). In the PCR, 60 Vbeta and 13 Jbeta primers were used. Profiling relied on immunoSEQ multiplex PCR, and the TCRdb table lists in-frame clones only, not all of them. This listing includes 49,000 or so clones. CDR3 length equals 16 residues. V lost 4 bases, J lost 2 bases, and 17 bases lay in between. Germline lookup yields CDR1 KGHSH and CDR2 LQKENI. These data are taken from a study of cytomegalovirus exposure and HLA in healthy donors. The receptor comes from a man aged 35-49 years in good health and CMV-seropositive. The V and J genes are TRBV18 and TRBJ1-2; D might be TRBD1 (6 bases). The specimen sequenced was PBMCs. CDR3 sequence (DNA): TGTGCCAGCTCACTCAAGAACAGGGATCGGAACTATGGCTACACCTTC. The encoded protein is CASSLKNRDRNYGYTF.